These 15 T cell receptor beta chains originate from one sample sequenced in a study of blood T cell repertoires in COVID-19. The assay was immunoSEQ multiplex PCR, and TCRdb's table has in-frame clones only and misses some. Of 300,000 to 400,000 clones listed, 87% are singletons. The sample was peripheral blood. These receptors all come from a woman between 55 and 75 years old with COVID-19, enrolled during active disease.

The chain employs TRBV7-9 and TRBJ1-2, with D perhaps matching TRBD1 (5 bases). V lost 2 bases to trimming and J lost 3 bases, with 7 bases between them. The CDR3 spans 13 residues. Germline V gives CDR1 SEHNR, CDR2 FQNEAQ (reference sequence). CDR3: CASSLRGDYGYTF. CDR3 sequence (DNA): TGTGCCAGCAGCTTACGGGGGGACTATGGCTACACCTTC.

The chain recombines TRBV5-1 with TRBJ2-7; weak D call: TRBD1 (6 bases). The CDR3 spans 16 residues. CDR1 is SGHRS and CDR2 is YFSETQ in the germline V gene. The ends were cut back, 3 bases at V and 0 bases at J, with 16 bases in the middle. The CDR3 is CASSSGHPTGSYEQYF. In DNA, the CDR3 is TGCGCCAGCAGCTCGGGACACCCCACCGGCTCCTACGAGCAGTACTTC.

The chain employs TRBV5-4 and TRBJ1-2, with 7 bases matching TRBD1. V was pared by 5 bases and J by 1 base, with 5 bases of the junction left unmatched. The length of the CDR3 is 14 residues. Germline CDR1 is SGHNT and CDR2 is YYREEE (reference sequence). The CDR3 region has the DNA TGTGCCAGCAGGAACCGGGACAGTAACTATGGCTACACCTTC. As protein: CASRNRDSNYGYTF.

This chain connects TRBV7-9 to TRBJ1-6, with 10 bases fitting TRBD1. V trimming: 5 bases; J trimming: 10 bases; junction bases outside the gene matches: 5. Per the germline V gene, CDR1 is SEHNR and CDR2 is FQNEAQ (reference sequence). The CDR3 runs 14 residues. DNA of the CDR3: TGTGCCAGCAGCCGGGACAGGGGCGGATCACCCCTCCACTTT. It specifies CASSRDRGGSPLHF.

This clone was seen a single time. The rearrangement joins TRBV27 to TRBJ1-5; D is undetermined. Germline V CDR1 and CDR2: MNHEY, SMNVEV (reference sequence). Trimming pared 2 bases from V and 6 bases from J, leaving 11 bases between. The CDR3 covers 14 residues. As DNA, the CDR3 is TGTGCCAGCAGTTTACGGGGTCGAGGTCAGCCCCAGCATTTT. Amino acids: CASSLRGRGQPQHF.

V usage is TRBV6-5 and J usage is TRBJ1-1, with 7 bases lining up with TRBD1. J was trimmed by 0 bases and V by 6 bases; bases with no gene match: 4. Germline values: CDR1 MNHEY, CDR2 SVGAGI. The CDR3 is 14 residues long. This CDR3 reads CASRGGTVNTEAFF. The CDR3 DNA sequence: TGTGCCAGCAGGGGCGGGACAGTGAACACTGAAGCTTTCTTT.

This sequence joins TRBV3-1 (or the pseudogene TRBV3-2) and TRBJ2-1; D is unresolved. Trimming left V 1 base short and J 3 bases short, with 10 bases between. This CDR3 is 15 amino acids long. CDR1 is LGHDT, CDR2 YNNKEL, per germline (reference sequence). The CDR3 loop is CASSQGVTLYNEQFF. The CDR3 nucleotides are TGTGCCAGCAGCCAAGGTGTGACTCTCTACAATGAGCAGTTCTTC.

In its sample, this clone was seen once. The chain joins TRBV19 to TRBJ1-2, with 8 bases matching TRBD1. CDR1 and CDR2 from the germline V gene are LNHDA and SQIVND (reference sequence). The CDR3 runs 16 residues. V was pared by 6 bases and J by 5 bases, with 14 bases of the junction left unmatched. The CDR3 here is CASRNGDRPFDYGYTF. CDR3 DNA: TGTGCCAGTAGGAACGGGGACAGGCCCTTCGATTATGGCTACACCTTC.

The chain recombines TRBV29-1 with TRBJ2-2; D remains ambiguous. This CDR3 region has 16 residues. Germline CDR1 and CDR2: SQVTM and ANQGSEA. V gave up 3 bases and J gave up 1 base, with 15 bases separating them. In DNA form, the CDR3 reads TGCAGCGTTGATAGGAACAGTCCTCTGAACACCGGGGAGCTGTTTTTT. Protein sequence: CSVDRNSPLNTGELFF.

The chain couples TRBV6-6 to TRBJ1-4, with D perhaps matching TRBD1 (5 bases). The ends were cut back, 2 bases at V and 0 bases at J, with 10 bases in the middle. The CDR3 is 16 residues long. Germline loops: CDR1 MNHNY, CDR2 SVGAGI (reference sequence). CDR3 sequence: CASSYPGGATNEKLFF. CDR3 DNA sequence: TGTGCCAGCAGTTACCCGGGGGGAGCAACTAATGAAAAACTGTTTTTT.

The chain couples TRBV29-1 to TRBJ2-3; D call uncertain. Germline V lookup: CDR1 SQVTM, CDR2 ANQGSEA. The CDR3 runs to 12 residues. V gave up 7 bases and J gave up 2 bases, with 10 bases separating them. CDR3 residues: CSGGVTTDTQYF. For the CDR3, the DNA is TGCAGCGGTGGAGTCACCACAGATACGCAGTATTTT.

CDR3 residues: CASSTPGSPGTEAFF. CDR3 sequence (DNA): TGTGCCAGTAGTACCCCAGGGTCCCCTGGCACTGAAGCTTTCTTT. The V call is TRBV19, the J call TRBJ1-1, with a tentative D call TRBD1 (5 bases). Looked up from germline, CDR1 is LNHDA and CDR2 is SQIVND (reference sequence). V lost 4 bases and J lost 4, with 16 bases in between. This CDR3 spans 15 amino acids. Full variable domain (missing parts from reference TRBV19 and TRBJ1-1): DGGITQSPKYLFRKEGQNVTLSCEQNLNHDAMYWYRQDPGQGLRLIYYSQIVNDFQKGDIAEGYSVSREKKESFPLTVTSAQKNPTAFYLCASSTPGSPGTEAFFGQGTRLTVV.

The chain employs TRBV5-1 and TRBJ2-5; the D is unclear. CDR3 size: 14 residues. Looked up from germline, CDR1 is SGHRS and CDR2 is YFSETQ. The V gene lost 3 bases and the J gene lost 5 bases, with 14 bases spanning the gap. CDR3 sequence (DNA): TGCGCCAGCAGCTCTTCGATGGTACGGGAGACCCAGTACTTC. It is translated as CASSSSMVRETQYF.

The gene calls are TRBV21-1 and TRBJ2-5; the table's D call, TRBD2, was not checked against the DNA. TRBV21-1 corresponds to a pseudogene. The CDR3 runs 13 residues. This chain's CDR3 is CASIRGEQETQYF. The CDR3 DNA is TGTGCCAGCATTAGAGGCGAACAAGAGACCCAGTACTTC.

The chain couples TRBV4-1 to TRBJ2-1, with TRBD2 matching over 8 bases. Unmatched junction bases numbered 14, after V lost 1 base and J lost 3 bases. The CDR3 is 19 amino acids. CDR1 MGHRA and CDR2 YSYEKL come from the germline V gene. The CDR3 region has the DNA TGCGCCAGCAGCCAAGTACCGCCGCCGCGGACTAGCCTCTACAATGAGCAGTTCTTC. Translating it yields CASSQVPPPRTSLYNEQFF.